The rows below give T cell receptor beta chains drawn from one sample of a study of beta chain features in type 1 diabetes. Method: immunoSEQ multiplex PCR; TCRdb's copy keeps in-frame clones and lacks some. Here the sample spans about 150,000 clones, about 10% being singletons. Sequencing was done on a sample of naive CD4+ T cells from blood. These receptors originate from a man aged 18 to 30 in good health. Each CDR3 is given with its conserved first and last residue. D genes are given only for firm matches. Not every row has a clone size; where given, it reads once, few, many or a size class.

J gene,V gene,clone size,D gene,CDR3 DNA,CDR3 protein
TRBJ2-7,TRBV4-2,few,TRBD2,TGTGCCAGCAGCCAACTTAGCGGGGGGGTGTACGAGCAGTACTTC,CASSQLSGGVYEQYF
TRBJ2-1,TRBV7-9,few,TRBD1,TGTGCCAGCAGCTCTTACAGGGGGTCCCTTTACAATGAGCAGTTCTTC,CASSSYRGSLYNEQFF
TRBJ2-2,TRBV9,many,NA,TGTGCCAGCAGCGCTCTCGGGGAGCTGTTTTTT,CASSALGELFF
TRBJ2-5,TRBV4-3,few,TRBD2,TGCGCCAGCAGCCAAGAGGGCGGGGGGGCCCAGTACTTC,CASSQEGGGAQYF
TRBJ2-3,TRBV6-6,NA,TRBD2,TGTGCCAGCAGGACGAGGCTCGGGGGGGCCCCAGATACGCAGTATTTT,CASRTRLGGAPDTQYF
TRBJ2-5,TRBV9,few,TRBD2,TGTGCCAGCAGCGTAGGAGGGGAGGGGACCCAGTACTTC,CASSVGGEGTQYF
TRBJ2-1,TRBV9,NA,TRBD2,TGTGCCAGCAGCGCAACCGGGACTAGCGGACGGAGTGAGCAGTTCTTC,CASSATGTSGRSEQFF
TRBJ2-2,TRBV7-2,many,NA,TGTGCCAGCAGCCCCTACACCGGGGAGCTGTTTTTT,CASSPYTGELFF
TRBJ2-7,TRBV29-1,few,NA,TGCAGCGTACCGGGACAAGGCCCCGAGCAGTACTTC,CSVPGQGPEQYF
TRBJ1-2,TRBV29-1,few,NA,TGCAGCGTTGGGGCAGGGGAGAACTATGGCTACACCTTC,CSVGAGENYGYTF
TRBJ1-3,TRBV5-1,NA,TRBD1,TGCGCCAGCAGCTTGGAGGGGGCCCCATCTGGAAACACCATATATTTT,CASSLEGAPSGNTIYF
TRBJ1-4,TRBV30,many,TRBD1,TGTGCCTGGAGTAGACAGGGGGTGGAAAAACTGTTTTTT,CAWSRQGVEKLFF
TRBJ2-1,TRBV5-1,NA,TRBD2,TGCGCCAGCAGCCGCAGAACGGGGGGGGACAATGAGCAGTTCTTC,CASSRRTGGDNEQFF
TRBJ2-3,TRBV5-1,few,TRBD2,TGCGCCAGCAGCATAGCGGGGAGCGCTAGCACAGATACGCAGTATTTT,CASSIAGSASTDTQYF
TRBJ1-5,TRBV5-1,NA,TRBD1,TGCGCCAGCAGCCCAGGACAGGGAATGAATCAGCCCCAGCATTTT,CASSPGQGMNQPQHF
TRBJ2-7,TRBV2,NA,NA,TGTGCCAGCAGTAAAAGGCGGGGCGAGCAGTACTTC,CASSKRRGEQYF
TRBJ2-4,TRBV6-5,NA,NA,TGTGCCAGCAGTGAAGACAGTAGGATTCAGTACTTC,CASSEDSRIQYF
TRBJ2-3,TRBV7-9,few,TRBD2,TGTGCCAGCAGCCCCCTTAGCGGGGGGCCAGATACGCAGTATTTT,CASSPLSGGPDTQYF
TRBJ1-2,TRBV20-1,NA,NA,TGCAGTGCTGGGGCTGGCTCCGGCTACACCTTC,CSAGAGSGYTF
TRBJ1-2,TRBV6-5,few,NA,TGTGCCAGCAGTTCCGTCGGTGCGGGCTATGGCTACACCTTC,CASSSVGAGYGYTF
TRBJ2-2,TRBV18,NA,NA,TGTGCCAGCTCGCCCCAACAGGATACCGGGGAGCTGTTTTTT,CASSPQQDTGELFF
TRBJ2-3,TRBV5-5,NA,NA,TGTGCCAGCAGCCGACAGGCGAGCACAGATACGCAGTATTTT,CASSRQASTDTQYF
TRBJ2-7,TRBV4-3,few,TRBD2,TGCGCCAGCAGCCGGCGGACTAGCGGGGGCTACGAGCAGTACTTC,CASSRRTSGGYEQYF
TRBJ1-2,TRBV30,few,NA,TGTGCCTGGAGTTCGGGGGATCCTCGGGGCTACACCTTC,CAWSSGDPRGYTF
TRBJ2-1,TRBV7-2,NA,NA,TGTGCCAGCAGCCTCCTAGGGGGGGATAATGAGCAGTTCTTC,CASSLLGGDNEQFF
TRBJ2-2,TRBV7-8,few,NA,TGTGCCAGCAGCACCTACAGGTCCGGCACCGGGGAGCTGTTTTTT,CASSTYRSGTGELFF
TRBJ2-3,TRBV19,NA,TRBD1,TGTGCCAGTAGCCCAGGGACAGGGCTATCCCCAGATACGCAGTATTTT,CASSPGTGLSPDTQYF
TRBJ2-7,TRBV11-2,few,TRBD2,TGTGCCAGCAGCCCCCTTCAGCGGGGGGGACCCTACGAGCAGTACTTC,CASSPLQRGGPYEQYF